One and the same sample provided the 4 T cell receptor beta chains below, sequenced in a study of cytomegalovirus exposure and HLA in healthy donors. PCR involved 60 Vbeta and 13 Jbeta primers. Some clones are missing from TCRdb's copy, which holds only in-frame ones; the method was immunoSEQ multiplex PCR. The data contain 110,000 or so clones, 81% of them seen just once; the ten biggest clones take up about 1.8%. Material: PBMCs. The receptor set was obtained from a man between 35 and 55 years old in good health and CMV-seronegative.

This chain uses TRBV28 with TRBJ1-1; TRBD1 matches at 8 bases. The CDR3 contains 16 residues. The trim removed 4 bases at V and 4 bases at J, leaving 11 bases unmatched. CDR1 is MDHEN and CDR2 is SYDVKM in the germline V gene. CDR3 nucleotides: TGTGCCAGCAGTTCTGCCCAGGGGGCTCTGGGCACTGAAGCTTTCTTT. This encodes CASSSAQGALGTEAFF.

The gene calls are TRBV2 and TRBJ2-2; 8 bases are a match to TRBD2. CDR1 SNHLY and CDR2 FYNNEI come from the germline V gene. This CDR3 spans 15 amino acids. With V trimmed by 6 bases and J by 0 bases, 3 bases remained unmatched. CDR3 nucleotide sequence: TGTGCCAGCAGAATAGCGGGGACGAACACCGGGGAGCTGTTTTTT. As protein: CASRIAGTNTGELFF.

V usage is TRBV15 and J usage is TRBJ2-1; tentative D call: TRBD1 (6 bases). The germline CDR1 and CDR2 sequences are LNHNV and YYDKDF (reference sequence). This CDR3 contains 15 residues. The ends were cut back, 4 bases at V and 1 base at J, with 11 bases in the middle. CDR3 amino acids: CATSKLRGSYNEQFF. The CDR3 nucleotides are TGTGCCACCAGCAAGCTCAGGGGTTCCTACAATGAGCAGTTCTTC.

The chain is built from TRBV19 and TRBJ1-5; unclear D gene. The CDR3 extends over 14 amino acids. The V end was cut by 7 bases, the J end by 3 bases, with 13 bases between. Germline V gives CDR1 LNHDA, CDR2 SQIVND (reference sequence). CDR3: CASTTGMINQPQHF. CDR3 DNA sequence: TGTGCCAGTACCACCGGGATGATCAATCAGCCCCAGCATTTT.